This TCR beta chain was captured in a study of shared clonotypes between healthy human individuals. Donors were Caucasian adults residing in Nashville, Tennessee, USA. Note on this clone: Antigen specificity is unknown.

Study results and limitations: Naive CD4 clonotypes overlapped across several donors at roughly 5%. Specimens sampled were limited to blood, with tissue repertoires likely differing. Non-shared clonotypes displayed generation probabilities falling below those of clonotypes present in all four donors.

Sequenced by immunoSEQ multiplex PCR; TCRdb stores in-frame clones only, minus some. The sample holds roughly 1,100,000 clones, about three quarters seen once. Germline-derived CDR1 and CDR2 are SGHRS and YFSETQ. V was shortened by 2 bases and J by 11 bases, with 16 bases between the two germline ends. The CDR3 totals 13 residues. The TCR sequence derives from a man aged 18 to 29 in good health. V is TRBV5-1 and J is TRBJ1-1; D perhaps matches TRBD1 (6 bases). Sequencing used memory CD4+ T cells sorted from blood. Noted subset: CD45RA-negative fraction. CDR3 sequence (DNA): TGCGCCAGCAGCTTTATGACAGGCCGGGGGGCTTTCTTT. This encodes CASSFMTGRGAFF.